The rows below give T cell receptor beta chains drawn from one sample of a study of blood T cell repertoires in COVID-19. Produced via immunoSEQ multiplex PCR; TCRdb's table is partial and in-frame only. The sample has some 160,000 clones; 84% are singletons. Sequences were obtained from PBMCs or T cells enriched from blood (not recorded which). The receptor source for this set is a woman in her forties or fifties who had recovered from COVID-19. Each CDR3 is given with its conserved first and last residue. A D gene is named only where the DNA matches it firmly. Only part of the rows carry a size: once, few, many, or a class if the clone is expanded.

size	V	J	D	CDR3	DNA
NA	TRBV27	TRBJ2-1	TRBD2	CASSLGAGGLYEQFF	TGTGCCAGCAGTTTAGGAGCGGGGGGGCTCTATGAGCAGTTCTTC
NA	TRBV28	TRBJ1-2	NA	CASRYSGVWGYTF	TGTGCCAGCAGGTATTCAGGGGTCTGGGGCTACACCTTC
NA	TRBV7-9	TRBJ1-1	TRBD1	CASSPPRGGSSEAFF	TGTGCCAGCAGCCCACCGCGAGGGGGCAGCTCTGAAGCTTTCTTT
NA	TRBV7-2	TRBJ2-3	TRBD2	CASSFGERGLTDTQYF	TGTGCCAGCAGCTTCGGGGAGCGGGGGCTCACAGATACGCAGTATTTT
few	TRBV11-3	TRBJ1-2	NA	CASSLGLFDSNGYTF	TGTGCCAGCAGCTTAGGCTTGTTCGACAGCAATGGCTACACCTTC
NA	TRBV7-9	TRBJ1-3	NA	CASTLFWGAGNTIYF	TGTGCCAGCACCCTCTTTTGGGGCGCAGGAAACACCATATATTTT
NA	TRBV4-3	TRBJ2-2	NA	CASSQVGGYTGELFF	TGCGCCAGCAGCCAAGTAGGCGGGTACACCGGGGAGCTGTTTTTT
NA	TRBV29-1	TRBJ2-5	NA	CSVEWGEETQYF	TGCAGCGTTGAATGGGGGGAAGAGACCCAGTACTTC
NA	TRBV19	TRBJ1-3	NA	CASSPAQGPGNTIYF	TGTGCCAGTAGTCCTGCACAGGGTCCTGGAAACACCATATATTTT
NA	TRBV18	TRBJ1-3	NA	CASSLGQPRSGNTIYF	TGTGCCAGCTCATTAGGACAGCCCCGCTCTGGAAACACCATATATTTT
NA	TRBV14	TRBJ1-2	NA	CASSQSRGSDYGYTF	TGTGCCAGCAGCCAAAGCAGGGGATCGGATTATGGCTACACCTTC